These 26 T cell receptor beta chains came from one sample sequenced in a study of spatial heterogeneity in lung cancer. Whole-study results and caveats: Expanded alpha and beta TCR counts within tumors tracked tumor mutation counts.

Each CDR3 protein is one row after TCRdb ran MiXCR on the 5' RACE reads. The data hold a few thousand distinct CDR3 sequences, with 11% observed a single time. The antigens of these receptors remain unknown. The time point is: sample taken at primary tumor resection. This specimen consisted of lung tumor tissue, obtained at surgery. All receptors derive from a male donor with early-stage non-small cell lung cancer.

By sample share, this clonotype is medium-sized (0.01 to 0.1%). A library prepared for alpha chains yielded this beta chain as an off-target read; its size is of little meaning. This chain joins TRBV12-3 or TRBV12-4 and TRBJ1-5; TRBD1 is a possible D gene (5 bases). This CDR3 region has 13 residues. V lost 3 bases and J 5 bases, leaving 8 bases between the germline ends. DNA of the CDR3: TGTGCCAGCAGTTTCTTACAGGATCAGCCCCAGCATTTT. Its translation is CASSFLQDQPQHF.

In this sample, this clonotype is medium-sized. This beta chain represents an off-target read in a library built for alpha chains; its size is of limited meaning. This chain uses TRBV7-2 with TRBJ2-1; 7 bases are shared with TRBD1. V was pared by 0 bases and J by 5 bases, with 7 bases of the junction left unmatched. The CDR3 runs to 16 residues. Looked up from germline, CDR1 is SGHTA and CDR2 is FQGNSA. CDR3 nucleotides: TGTGCCAGCAGCTTAGCCCCGGGACAGCCAGACAATGAGCAGTTCTTC. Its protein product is CASSLAPGQPDNEQFF.

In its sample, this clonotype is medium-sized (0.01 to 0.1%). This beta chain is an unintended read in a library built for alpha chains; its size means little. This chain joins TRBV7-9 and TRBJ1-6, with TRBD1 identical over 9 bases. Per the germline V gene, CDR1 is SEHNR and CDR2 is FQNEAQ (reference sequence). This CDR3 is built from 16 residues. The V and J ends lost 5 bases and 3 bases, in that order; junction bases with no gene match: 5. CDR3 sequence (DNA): TGTGCCAGCAGCATCGGACAGGGGTTCTATAATTCACCCCTCCACTTT. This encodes CASSIGQGFYNSPLHF.

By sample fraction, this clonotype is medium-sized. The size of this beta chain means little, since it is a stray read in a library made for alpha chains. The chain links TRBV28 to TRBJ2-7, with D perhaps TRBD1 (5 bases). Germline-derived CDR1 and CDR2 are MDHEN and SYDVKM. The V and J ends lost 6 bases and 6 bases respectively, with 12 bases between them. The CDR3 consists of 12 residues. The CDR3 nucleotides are TGTGCCAGCAGGGATTCGCAGGGCGAGCAGTACTTC. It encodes CASRDSQGEQYF. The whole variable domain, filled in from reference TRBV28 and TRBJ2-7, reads DVKVTQSSRYLVKRTGEKVFLECVQDMDHENMFWYRQDPGLGLRLIYFSYDVKMKEKGDIPEGYSVSREKKERFSLILESASTNQTSMYLCASRDSQGEQYFGPGTRLTVT.

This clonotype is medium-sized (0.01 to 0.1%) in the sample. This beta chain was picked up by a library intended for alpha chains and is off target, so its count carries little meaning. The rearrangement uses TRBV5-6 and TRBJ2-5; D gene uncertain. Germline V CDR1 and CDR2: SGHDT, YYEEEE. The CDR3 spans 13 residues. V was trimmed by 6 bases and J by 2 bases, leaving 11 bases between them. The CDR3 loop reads CASTWNVQETQYF. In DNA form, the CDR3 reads TGTGCCAGCACCTGGAACGTACAAGAGACCCAGTACTTC.

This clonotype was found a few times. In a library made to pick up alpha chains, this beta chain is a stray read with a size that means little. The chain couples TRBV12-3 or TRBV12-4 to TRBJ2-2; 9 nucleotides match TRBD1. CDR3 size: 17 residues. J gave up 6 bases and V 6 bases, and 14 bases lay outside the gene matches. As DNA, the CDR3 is TGTGCCAGCAGCACCGGGACAGGGTGGGGAGGCGCCGGGGAGCTGTTTTTT. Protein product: CASSTGTGWGGAGELFF.

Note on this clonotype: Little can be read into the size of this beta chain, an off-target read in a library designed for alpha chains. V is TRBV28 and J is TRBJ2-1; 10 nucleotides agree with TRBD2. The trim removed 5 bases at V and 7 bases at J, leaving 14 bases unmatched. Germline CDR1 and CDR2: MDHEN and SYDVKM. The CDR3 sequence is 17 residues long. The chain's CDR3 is CASSPRLAGGRVNEQFF. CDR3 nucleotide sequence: TGTGCCAGCAGTCCCCGATTAGCGGGAGGCCGTGTTAATGAGCAGTTCTTC.

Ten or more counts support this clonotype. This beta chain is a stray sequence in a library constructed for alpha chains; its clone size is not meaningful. CDR3 amino acids: CASSPGLAVHNEQFF. For the CDR3, the DNA is TGTGCCAGCAGCCCTGGACTAGCGGTGCACAATGAGCAGTTCTTC. The chain employs TRBV7-9 and TRBJ2-1; 10 bases are shared with TRBD2. V shed 5 bases and J 5 bases; nucleotides not matched to a gene: 6. Germline values: CDR1 SEHNR, CDR2 FQNEAQ (reference sequence). The CDR3 has 15 residues.

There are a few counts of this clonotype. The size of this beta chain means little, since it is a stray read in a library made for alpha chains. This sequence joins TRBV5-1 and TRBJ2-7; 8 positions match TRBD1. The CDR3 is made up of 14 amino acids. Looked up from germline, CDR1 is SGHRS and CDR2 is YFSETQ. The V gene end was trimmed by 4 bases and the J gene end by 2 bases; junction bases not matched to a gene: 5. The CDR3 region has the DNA TGCGCCAGCAGCACAGGGGGTTCGACCTACGAGCAGTACTTC. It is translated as CASSTGGSTYEQYF.

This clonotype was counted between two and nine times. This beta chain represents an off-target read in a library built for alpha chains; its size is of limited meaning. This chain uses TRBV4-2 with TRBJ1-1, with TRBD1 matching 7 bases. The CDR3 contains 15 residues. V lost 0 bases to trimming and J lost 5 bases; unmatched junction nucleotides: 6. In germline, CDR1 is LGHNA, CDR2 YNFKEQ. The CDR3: CASSQEGQGVTEAFF. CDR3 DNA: TGTGCCAGCAGCCAAGAAGGTCAGGGGGTAACTGAAGCTTTCTTT.

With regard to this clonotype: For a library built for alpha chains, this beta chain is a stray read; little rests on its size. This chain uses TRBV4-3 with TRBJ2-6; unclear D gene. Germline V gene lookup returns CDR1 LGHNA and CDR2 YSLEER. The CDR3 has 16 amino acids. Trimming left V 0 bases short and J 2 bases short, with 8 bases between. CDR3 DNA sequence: TGCGCCAGCAGCCAAGAGTCCGGCGCTGGGGCCAACGTCCTGACTTTC. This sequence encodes CASSQESGAGANVLTF.

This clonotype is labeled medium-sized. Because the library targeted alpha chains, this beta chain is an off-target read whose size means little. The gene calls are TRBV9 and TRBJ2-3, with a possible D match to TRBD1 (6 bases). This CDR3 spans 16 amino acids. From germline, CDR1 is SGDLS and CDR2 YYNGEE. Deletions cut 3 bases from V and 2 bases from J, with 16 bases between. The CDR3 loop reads CASSAGGQPLTDTQYF. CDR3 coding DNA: TGTGCCAGCAGCGCCGGAGGACAGCCCCTCACAGATACGCAGTATTTT.

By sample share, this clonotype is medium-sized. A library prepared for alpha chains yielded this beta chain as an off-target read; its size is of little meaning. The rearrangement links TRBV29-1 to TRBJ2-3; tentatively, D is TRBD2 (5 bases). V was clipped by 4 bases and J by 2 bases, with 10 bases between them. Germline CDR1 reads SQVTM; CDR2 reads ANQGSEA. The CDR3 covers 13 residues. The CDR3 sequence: CSVGGYDTDTQYF. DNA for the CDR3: TGCAGCGTTGGCGGGTATGACACAGATACGCAGTATTTT.

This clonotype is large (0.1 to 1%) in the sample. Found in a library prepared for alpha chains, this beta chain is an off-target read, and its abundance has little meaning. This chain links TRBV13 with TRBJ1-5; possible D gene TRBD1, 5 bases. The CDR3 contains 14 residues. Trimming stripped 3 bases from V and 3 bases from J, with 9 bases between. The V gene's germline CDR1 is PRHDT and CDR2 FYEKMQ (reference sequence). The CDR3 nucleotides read TGTGCCAGCAGCTTGGCAGGGATCAATCAGCCCCAGCATTTT. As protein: CASSLAGINQPQHF.

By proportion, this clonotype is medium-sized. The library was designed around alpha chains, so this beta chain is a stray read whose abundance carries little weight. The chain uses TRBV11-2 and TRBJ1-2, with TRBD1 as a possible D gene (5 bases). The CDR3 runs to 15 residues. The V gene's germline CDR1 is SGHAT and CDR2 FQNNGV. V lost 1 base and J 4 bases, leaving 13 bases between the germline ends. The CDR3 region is CASSLGRDGVYGYTF. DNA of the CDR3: TGTGCCAGCAGCTTAGGCCGGGACGGAGTCTATGGCTACACCTTC.

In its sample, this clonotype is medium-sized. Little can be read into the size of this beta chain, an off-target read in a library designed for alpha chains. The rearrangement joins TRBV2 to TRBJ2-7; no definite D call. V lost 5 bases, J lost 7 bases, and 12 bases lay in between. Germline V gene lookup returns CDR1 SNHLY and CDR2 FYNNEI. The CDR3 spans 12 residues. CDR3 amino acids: CASSPTAWEQYF. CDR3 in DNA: TGTGCCAGCAGTCCTACAGCGTGGGAGCAGTACTTC.

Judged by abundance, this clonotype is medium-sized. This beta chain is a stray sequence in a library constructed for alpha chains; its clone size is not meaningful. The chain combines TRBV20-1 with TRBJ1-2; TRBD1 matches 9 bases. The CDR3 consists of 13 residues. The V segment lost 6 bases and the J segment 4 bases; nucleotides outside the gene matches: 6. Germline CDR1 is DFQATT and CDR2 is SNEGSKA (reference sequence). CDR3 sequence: CSATGTGLYGYTF. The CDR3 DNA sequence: TGCAGTGCGACCGGGACAGGGCTCTATGGCTACACCTTC.

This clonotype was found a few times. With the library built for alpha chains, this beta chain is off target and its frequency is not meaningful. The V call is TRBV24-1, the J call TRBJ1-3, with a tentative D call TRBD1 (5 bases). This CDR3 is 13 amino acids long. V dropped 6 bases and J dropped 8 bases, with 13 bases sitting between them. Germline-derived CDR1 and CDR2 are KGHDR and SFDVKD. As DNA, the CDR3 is TGTGCCACCAGTAGGGGCCAGGGAGACACCATATATTTT. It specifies CATSRGQGDTIYF.

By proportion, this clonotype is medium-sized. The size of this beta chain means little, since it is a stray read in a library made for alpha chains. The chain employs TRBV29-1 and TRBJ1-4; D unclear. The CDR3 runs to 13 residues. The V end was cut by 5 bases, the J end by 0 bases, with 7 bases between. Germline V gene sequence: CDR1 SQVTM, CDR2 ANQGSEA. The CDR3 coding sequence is TGCAGCGTTAAGTCAGCAACTAATGAAAAACTGTTTTTT. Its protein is CSVKSATNEKLFF.

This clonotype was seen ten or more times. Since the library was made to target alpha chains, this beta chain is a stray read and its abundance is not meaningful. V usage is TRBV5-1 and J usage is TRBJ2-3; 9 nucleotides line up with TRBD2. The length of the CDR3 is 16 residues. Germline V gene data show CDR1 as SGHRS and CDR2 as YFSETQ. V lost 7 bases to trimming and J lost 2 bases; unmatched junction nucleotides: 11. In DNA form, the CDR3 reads TGCGCCAGCGCTGTCGGCCTAGCGGGACCCACAGATACGCAGTATTTT. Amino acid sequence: CASAVGLAGPTDTQYF.

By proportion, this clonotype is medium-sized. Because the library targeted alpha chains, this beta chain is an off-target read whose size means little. Here the CDR3 reads CASSFLGQDFHEQYF. The CDR3 bases are TGTGCCAGCAGTTTTCTCGGACAGGACTTCCACGAGCAGTACTTC. The gene calls are TRBV27 and TRBJ2-7; 7 bases fit TRBD1. The CDR3 contains 15 residues. The germline V gene has CDR1 MNHEY and CDR2 SMNVEV (reference sequence). V lost 3 bases, J lost 5 bases, and 10 bases stayed unmatched.

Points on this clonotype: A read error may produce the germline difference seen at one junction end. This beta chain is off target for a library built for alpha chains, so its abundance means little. Here the CDR3 reads CASSPPGVPEQYF. CDR3 in DNA: TGTGCCAGCTCCCCACCAGGGGTGCCCGAGCAGTACTTC. J is TRBJ2-7 and V is TRBV18; tentatively, D is TRBD1 (6 bases). Germline CDR1 reads KGHSH; CDR2 reads LQKENI. CDR3 size: 13 residues.

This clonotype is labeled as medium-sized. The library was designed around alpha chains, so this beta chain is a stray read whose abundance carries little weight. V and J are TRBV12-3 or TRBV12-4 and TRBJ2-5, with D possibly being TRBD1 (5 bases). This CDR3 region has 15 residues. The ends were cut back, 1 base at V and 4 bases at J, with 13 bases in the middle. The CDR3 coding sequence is TGTGCCAGCAGTTTAGAAGGCCAGGGTCGAGAGACCCAGTACTTC. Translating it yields CASSLEGQGRETQYF.

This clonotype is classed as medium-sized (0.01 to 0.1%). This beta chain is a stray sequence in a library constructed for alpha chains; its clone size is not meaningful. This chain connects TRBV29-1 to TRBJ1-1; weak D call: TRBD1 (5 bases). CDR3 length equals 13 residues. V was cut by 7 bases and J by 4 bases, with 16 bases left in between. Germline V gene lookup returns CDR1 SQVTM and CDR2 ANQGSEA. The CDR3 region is CSGCHSQGTEAFF. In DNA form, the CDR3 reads TGCAGCGGCTGTCACAGTCAGGGCACTGAAGCTTTCTTT. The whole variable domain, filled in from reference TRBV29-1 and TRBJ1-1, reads SAVISQKPSRDICQRGTSLTIQCQVDSQVTMMFWYRQQPGQSLTLIATANQGSEATYESGFVIDKFPISRPNLTFSTLTVSNMSPEDSSIYLCSGCHSQGTEAFFGQGTRLTVV.

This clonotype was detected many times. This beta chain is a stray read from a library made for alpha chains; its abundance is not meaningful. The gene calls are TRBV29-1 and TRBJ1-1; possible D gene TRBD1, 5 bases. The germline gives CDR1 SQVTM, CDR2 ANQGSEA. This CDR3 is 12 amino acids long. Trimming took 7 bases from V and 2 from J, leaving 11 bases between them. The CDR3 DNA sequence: TGCAGCGGAATCAGGGCTAACACTGAAGCTTTCTTT. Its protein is CSGIRANTEAFF.

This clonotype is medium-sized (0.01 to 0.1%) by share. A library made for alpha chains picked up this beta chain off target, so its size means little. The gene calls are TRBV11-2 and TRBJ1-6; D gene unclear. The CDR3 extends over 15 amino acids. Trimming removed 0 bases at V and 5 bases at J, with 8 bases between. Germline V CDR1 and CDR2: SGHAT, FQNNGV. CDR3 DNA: TGTGCCAGCAGCTTAGATCTGTCGAATAATTCACCCCTCCACTTT. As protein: CASSLDLSNNSPLHF. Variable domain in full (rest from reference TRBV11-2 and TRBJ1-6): EAGVAQSPRYKIIEKRQSVAFWCNPISGHATLYWYQQILGQGPKLLIQFQNNGVVDDSQLPKDRFSAERLKGVDSTLKIQPAKLEDSAVYLCASSLDLSNNSPLHFGNGTRLTVT.